These 18 T cell receptor beta chains came from one sample sequenced in a study of T cell responses to AZD1222 COVID-19 vaccine. This table comes from immunoSEQ multiplex PCR, and its TCRdb copy is limited to in-frame clones, with some not included. The table lists approximately 83,000 clones, under 95% of them singletons. The sample here was peripheral blood, taken on day 0 of MenACWY control vaccination. Source of these receptors: an adult in good health.

V usage is TRBV6-5 and J usage is TRBJ1-1, with D possibly TRBD1 on 6 matching bases. The germline V gene encodes CDR1 MNHEY and CDR2 SVGAGI. The CDR3 has 15 residues. Trimming cost V 1 base and J 3 bases, with 12 bases left between them. CDR3 residues: CASSYWGARDTEAFF. The CDR3 nucleotides are TGTGCCAGCAGTTACTGGGGGGCAAGGGACACTGAAGCTTTCTTT.

This clone was observed a single time. The chain uses TRBV27 and TRBJ1-1; D gene unclear. The germline V gene encodes CDR1 MNHEY and CDR2 SMNVEV (reference sequence). CDR3 size: 15 residues. The V gene lost 4 bases and the J gene lost 0 bases, with 12 bases spanning the gap. The CDR3 loop is CASSSPIGVNTEAFF. Here the CDR3 DNA reads TGTGCCAGCAGTTCCCCCATTGGGGTGAACACTGAAGCTTTCTTT.

This chain links TRBV11-2 with TRBJ2-3; 12 nucleotides agree with TRBD2. This CDR3 spans 19 amino acids. Germline assignment: CDR1 SGHAT and CDR2 FQNNGV. V lost 0 bases and J lost 2; bases outside the gene matches: 9. The CDR3 coding sequence is TGTGCCAGCAGCTTAGATCTAGCGGGAGGGCCGATGCCCACAGATACGCAGTATTTT. It encodes CASSLDLAGGPMPTDTQYF.

The chain links TRBV12-3 or TRBV12-4 to TRBJ1-3; maybe TRBD1 (5 bases). The CDR3 has 13 amino acids. With 8 bases removed from V and 4 bases from J, the gap between germline ends came to 12 bases. The CDR3 spells CASAVGGGNTIYF. As DNA, the CDR3 is TGTGCCAGCGCCGTGGGGGGGGGAAACACCATATATTTT.

This clone is categorized as large. V usage is TRBV6-5 and J usage is TRBJ2-1, with D unclear. The ends were cut back, 2 bases at V and 3 bases at J, with 8 bases in the middle. The CDR3 is 14 amino acids. From germline, CDR1 is MNHEY and CDR2 SVGAGI. The CDR3 nucleotides are TGTGCCAGCAGTTACGCGCTGGACTACAATGAGCAGTTCTTC. This sequence encodes CASSYALDYNEQFF.

The V and J genes are TRBV6-5 and TRBJ1-2; TRBD1 aligns across 7 bases. Germline CDR1 is MNHEY and CDR2 is SVGAGI. V trimming: 6 bases; J trimming: 3 bases; junction bases outside the gene matches: 7. This CDR3 has 14 residues. CDR3 nucleotide sequence: TGTGCCAGCAGACCCCCCGGGACAGACTATGGCTACACCTTC. This gives the protein CASRPPGTDYGYTF.

The table lists this clone with a count of one. The chain employs TRBV6-5 and TRBJ1-3; D not certain. CDR1 MNHEY and CDR2 SVGAGI come from the germline V gene. The CDR3 sequence is 15 residues long. V lost 0 bases, J lost 7 bases, and 13 bases lay in between. The CDR3 DNA reads TGTGCCAGCAGTTACTCGCGGACCGGAGGCAACACCATATATTTT. Translation gives CASSYSRTGGNTIYF.

The J gene is TRBJ2-5, the V gene TRBV12-3 or TRBV12-4; no clear D gene. The CDR3 spans 13 residues. V dropped 2 bases and J dropped 2 bases, with 6 bases sitting between them. CDR3 sequence: CASSLQEQETQYF. CDR3 nucleotide sequence: TGTGCCAGCAGTTTACAGGAGCAAGAGACCCAGTACTTC.

The genes are TRBV19 and TRBJ2-5; 9 nucleotides agree with TRBD1. Germline CDR1 and CDR2: LNHDA and SQIVND (reference sequence). The CDR3 covers 15 residues. Losses at the gene ends were 5 bases for V and 5 bases for J; bases not matched to a gene: 9. The CDR3 nucleotides are TGTGCCAGTAGTTTAAACAGGGGGCGCGGGGAGACCCAGTACTTC. Translated, it gives CASSLNRGRGETQYF.

As DNA, the CDR3 is TGCAGCGTCCTAGGGGCCGAGAGTGAAAAACTGTTTTTT. Its translation is CSVLGAESEKLFF. This chain links TRBV29-1 with TRBJ1-4, with D possibly TRBD1 on 5 matching bases. Trimming removed 6 bases from V and 7 bases from J, with 15 bases in between. This CDR3 spans 13 amino acids. Germline loops: CDR1 SQVTM, CDR2 ANQGSEA. The whole variable domain, remainder taken from reference TRBV29-1 and TRBJ1-4, is SAVISQKPSRDICQRGTSLTIQCQVDSQVTMMFWYRQQPGQSLTLIATANQGSEATYESGFVIDKFPISRPNLTFSTLTVSNMSPEDSSIYLCSVLGAESEKLFFGSGTQLSVL.

V usage is TRBV5-6 and J usage is TRBJ2-7; 8 bases line up with TRBD2. Trimming removed 4 bases from V and 7 bases from J; junction bases left unmatched: 1. The germline CDR1 and CDR2 sequences are SGHDT and YYEEEE. This CDR3 region has 11 residues. CDR3 protein: CASSTSGEQYF. For the CDR3, the DNA is TGTGCCAGCAGCACTAGCGGAGAGCAGTACTTC.

CDR3 sequence reads: CASNPSGVAGELFF. For the CDR3, the DNA is TGTGCCAGCAACCCTAGCGGGGTCGCCGGGGAGCTGTTTTTT. The chain combines TRBV5-4 with TRBJ2-2; 9 nucleotides agree with TRBD2. CDR1 and CDR2 from the germline V gene are SGHNT and YYREEE (reference sequence). The V and J ends lost 6 bases and 6 bases, in that order; junction bases with no gene match: 6. This CDR3 contains 14 residues. The full variable domain, completed using reference TRBV5-4 and TRBJ2-2, is ETGVTQSPTHLIKTRGQQVTLRCSSQSGHNTVSWYQQALGQGPQFIFQYYREEENGRGNFPPRFSGLQFPNYSSELNVNALELDDSALYLCASNPSGVAGELFFGEGSRLTVL.

V gene TRBV20-1 combines with J gene TRBJ1-1; D not resolved. With 3 bases removed from V and 6 bases from J, the gap between germline ends came to 8 bases. Germline V gives CDR1 DFQATT, CDR2 SNEGSKA (reference sequence). This CDR3 contains 11 residues. The CDR3: CSARKQAEAFF. CDR3 DNA: TGCAGTGCTAGGAAGCAGGCTGAAGCTTTCTTT.

The chain is built from TRBV9 and TRBJ1-1; D might be TRBD1 (6 bases). CDR1 is SGDLS and CDR2 is YYNGEE in the germline V gene. V was pared by 0 bases and J by 6 bases, with 12 bases between. The CDR3 contains 14 residues. The CDR3 reads CASSVAGQSAEAFF. The CDR3 DNA is TGTGCCAGCAGCGTAGCCGGACAGAGTGCTGAAGCTTTCTTT.

On this clone: The same CDR3 arises from other DNA sequences in this sample as well. The CDR3 protein is CASSPPGGQPQHF. Written as DNA, the CDR3 is TGTGCCAGCTCACCCCCCGGTGGTCAGCCCCAGCATTTT. The genes are TRBV18 and TRBJ1-5; D call uncertain. CDR1 and CDR2 (germline): KGHSH, LQKENI. CDR3 length: 13 residues. V lost 3 bases and J lost 6, with 9 bases in between.

J is TRBJ2-1 and V is TRBV6-1; D uncertain. CDR3 length equals 11 residues. Germline values: CDR1 MNHNS, CDR2 SASEGT. Trimming removed 3 bases at V and 10 bases at J, with 7 bases between. The CDR3, as DNA: TGTGCCAGCAGTGAGAGATGGGAGCAGTTCTTC. Its translation: CASSERWEQFF.

This clone was picked up one time. V gene TRBV19 combines with J gene TRBJ1-1; the match to TRBD1 covers 9 bases. The CDR3 contains 15 residues. Per the germline V gene, CDR1 is LNHDA and CDR2 is SQIVND (reference sequence). Trimming at V came to 5 bases and at J to 1 base, leaving 5 bases not matched to a gene. The CDR3 region is CASSPDRGSNTEAFF. CDR3 in DNA: TGTGCCAGTAGTCCGGACAGGGGATCGAACACTGAAGCTTTCTTT.

V and J are TRBV7-6 and TRBJ2-1; tentative D call: TRBD2 (6 bases). The germline V gene encodes CDR1 SGHVS and CDR2 FNYEAQ. This CDR3 comprises 17 residues. The ends were cut back, 3 bases at V and 1 base at J, with 16 bases in the middle. In nucleotides, the CDR3 is TGTGCCAGCAGCTTGTCTTCCGGGAGAGGTTCCTACAATGAGCAGTTCTTC. Translated, it gives CASSLSSGRGSYNEQFF.